This record covers a single T cell receptor beta chain. Its specificity is not known. The record originates from a study of T cell responses to AZD1222 COVID-19 vaccine. Study outcomes and limitations: Vaccine-associated CD4 TCRs ranged over spike, dominating at 160-218 and 743-854. White British donors predominated, females outnumbered males, and clonal diversity was possibly underestimated.

With 9 bases removed from V and 5 bases from J, the gap between germline ends came to 17 bases. In germline, CDR1 is MNHEY, CDR2 SMNVEV (reference sequence). The length of the CDR3 is 14 residues. Profiled with immunoSEQ multiplex PCR; TCRdb holds only in-frame clones, not every one. Of approximately 180,000 clones in the sample, about 92% were seen once. Sequenced material: peripheral blood, taken 28 days after the second dose of the MenACWY control vaccine. The chain carries TRBV27 and TRBJ1-5; D gene uncertain. The clonotype was recovered from an adult who received the MenACWY meningococcal vaccine as a control. This chain's CDR3 is CASRGPTPYQPQHF. The DNA for the CDR3 is TGTGCCAGTAGAGGACCGACACCTTATCAGCCCCAGCATTTT.